This TCR beta chain stems from a study of sequential checkpoint blockade in melanoma (dated by TCRdb to about 2019). Notes on the research overall: Patients were randomized 1:1 to first-line nivolumab followed by ipilimumab (arm A) or ipilimumab followed by nivolumab (arm B). Both trial sequences were followed by maintenance nivolumab. Results and caveats for the whole study, not just this receptor: The response-prediction model combining TCR metrics and mutation burden needs validation in larger, independent patient cohorts.

According to the study, the label for this sample's treatment or condition signals: randomized to nivolumab then ipilimumab (arm A) or the reverse (arm B). Prior DNA-damaging chemotherapy had not been received by any trial patient. On a FACS Aria II flow cytometer, live CD3+CD8+ cells that were negative for CD19 and CD56 were sorted from thawed PBMCs. CheckMate 064, a randomized, open-label phase II trial of sequential checkpoint blockade, was the source of the samples, all of which came from patients with melanoma. Leukapheresis was used to collect peripheral blood mononuclear cells, which were then purified with Ficoll-Paque and frozen in human serum with about 10% DMSO. Right after sorting, the blood CD3+CD8+ cells were verified to be >98% pure, and DNA extraction followed. Based on the germline V gene (reference sequence), the CDR1 and CDR2 sequences are SEHNR and FQNEAQ. The CDR3 runs 16 amino acids, cysteine and phenylalanine included. Of the read, only the CDR3 DNA is kept; its 48 bases are in frame from base 1. Trimming leaves V shorter by 1 base and J shorter by 8 bases, with the junction holding 8 bases beyond the gene matches.

This clone was counted a single time. Its antigen has not been determined. No quality values exist for individual bases; no much larger clone is one base distant. The immunoSEQ Assay was used to immunosequence TCRbeta CDR3 regions from genomic DNA. Before high-throughput sequencing, genomic DNA was amplified using bias-controlled multiplex PCR. As for the original processing: To quantify the absolute abundance of each unique TCRbeta CDR3 region, the sequences were collapsed and filtered. Clonality, defined as 1 minus Pielou's evenness, was calculated using productive rearrangements only. A previously published method was used to identify clones with significantly greater frequencies in on-treatment samples than in baseline samples. TCRdb's version of the immuneACCESS table is confined to in-frame rearrangements and falls short of the full clone set. An unresolved V gene accounts for under half of the shortfall where checked; the remainder is of unknown origin. The V and J calls and clone size were taken over from that table, and D and trimming were inferred from the DNA. For this sample the table gives around 18,000 clones, of which 69% were detected only once. The ten largest clonotypes hold approximately 17% of the sample.

The sequence joins TRBV7-9 to TRBJ1-6; 7 bases in the middle match TRBD1. Source: CD8+ T cells sorted from blood (inferred from file names), taken from a patient given nivolumab and ipilimumab in sequence. The sequence derives from a human donor with melanoma. CDR3 loop: CASSLVPTGPHSPLHF. The sequence in DNA is TGTGCCAGCAGCTTAGTCCCGACAGGGCCTCATTCACCCCTCCACTTT.